The 23 T cell receptor beta chains below come from one sample, sequenced in a study of blood T cell repertoires in COVID-19. Only in-frame clones appear in the TCRdb table, and some are missing; sequencing was by immunoSEQ multiplex PCR. The sample lists approximately 130,000 clones; approximately 71% were seen once. Sequencing was carried out using peripheral blood. The receptors were gathered from a human donor in a cohort sampled during active COVID-19.

Worth noting for this clone: This sample includes further DNA sequences coding for the same CDR3. The chain is built from TRBV5-1 and TRBJ1-2; 7 bases are shared with TRBD1. Trimming cost V 3 bases and J 4 bases; bases outside gene matches: 3. This CDR3 region has 13 residues. CDR1 SGHRS and CDR2 YFSETQ come from the germline V gene. CDR3 region: CASSSGQSYGYTF. In DNA form, the CDR3 reads TGCGCCAGCAGCTCGGGACAGAGCTATGGCTACACCTTC. The variable domain in full, with the rest retrieved from reference TRBV5-1 and TRBJ1-2, is KAGVTQTPRYLIKTRGQQVTLSCSPISGHRSVSWYQQTPGQGLQFLFEYFSETQRNKGNFPGRFSGRQFSNSRSEMNVSTLELGDSALYLCASSSGQSYGYTFGSGTRLTVV.

This clone was detected only once. V usage is TRBV5-1 and J usage is TRBJ1-1; D is possibly TRBD1 (6 bases). With 0 bases removed from V and 0 bases from J, the gap between germline ends came to 9 bases. Germline CDR1 SGHRS, CDR2 YFSETQ. This CDR3 comprises 15 residues. This chain's CDR3 is CASSLAGTLNTEAFF. The CDR3, as DNA: TGCGCCAGCAGCTTGGCCGGGACACTGAACACTGAAGCTTTCTTT.

This clone was observed a few times. The chain is built from TRBV28 and TRBJ2-7; the D gene is possibly TRBD2 (5 bases). CDR1 is MDHEN, CDR2 SYDVKM, per germline. Trimming left V 7 bases short and J 4 bases short, with 11 bases between. The CDR3 extends over 12 amino acids. This CDR3 reads CASNSREYEQYF. Here the CDR3 DNA reads TGTGCCAGCAATTCTAGGGAGTACGAGCAGTACTTC.

The rearrangement links TRBV10-2 to TRBJ2-1, with a possible D match to TRBD1 (6 bases). Germline V gene lookup returns CDR1 WSHSY and CDR2 SAAADI. CDR3 length equals 15 residues. Deletions cut 4 bases from V and 0 bases from J, with 10 bases between. DNA of the CDR3: TGCGCCAGCAGTGGGACAGAGAGCTCCTACAATGAGCAGTTCTTC. Its translation: CASSGTESSYNEQFF.

The chain uses TRBV18 and TRBJ2-7; TRBD2 might be the D (6 bases). Per the germline V gene, CDR1 is KGHSH and CDR2 is LQKENI. The CDR3 runs to 14 residues. V lost 6 bases to trimming and J lost 4 bases, with 16 bases between them. CDR3 sequence (DNA): TGTGCCAGCTCCCCGATCTCGGGAGTTTACGAGCAGTACTTC. This translates into CASSPISGVYEQYF.

The V gene is TRBV29-1, the J gene TRBJ1-5; TRBD1 matches at 7 bases. Germline-derived CDR1 and CDR2 are SQVTM and ANQGSEA. J gave up 4 bases and V 6 bases, and 3 bases lay outside the gene matches. The CDR3 consists of 12 residues. Written as DNA, the CDR3 is TGCAGCGTGACAGGGCAGAATCAGCCCCAGCATTTT. Protein product: CSVTGQNQPQHF.

This clone was found a few times. The rearrangement links TRBV15 to TRBJ2-7, with TRBD1 matching 11 bases. In germline, CDR1 is LNHNV, CDR2 YYDKDF (reference sequence). The CDR3 covers 15 residues. Trimming removed 0 bases from V and 2 bases from J; junction bases left unmatched: 0. CDR3 DNA sequence: TGTGCCACCAGCAGAGAGGGACAGGGGGCCTACGAGCAGTACTTC. Translation gives CATSREGQGAYEQYF.

This sequence joins TRBV13 and TRBJ2-7, with 9 bases lining up with TRBD1. V was clipped by 5 bases and J by 4 bases; unmatched bases: 9. CDR3 size: 15 residues. Germline-derived CDR1 and CDR2 are PRHDT and FYEKMQ (reference sequence). For the CDR3, the DNA is TGTGCCAGCAGCCCTGGGACAGGGAGAGGGTACGAGCAGTACTTC. Translating it yields CASSPGTGRGYEQYF.

The V call is TRBV28, the J call TRBJ2-7, with a possible D match to TRBD1 (6 bases). Germline CDR1 MDHEN, CDR2 SYDVKM. The V and J ends lost 5 bases and 4 bases respectively, with 24 bases between them. The CDR3 covers 17 residues. The CDR3 DNA follows: TGTGCCAGCAGTCGAACCCATGGGGGCCCCGGTTTGTACGAGCAGTACTTC. Protein: CASSRTHGGPGLYEQYF.

In its sample, this clone was seen a few times. The chain links TRBV5-1 to TRBJ2-7; TRBD2 is a possible D gene (6 bases). Trimming pared 2 bases from V and 5 bases from J, leaving 14 bases between. Per germline, CDR1 SGHRS and CDR2 YFSETQ. The CDR3 is made up of 14 amino acids. The CDR3, as DNA: TGCGCCAGCAGCTTTGGGACGGGCGGGGACGAGCAGTACTTC. This translates into CASSFGTGGDEQYF.

The rearrangement joins TRBV29-1 to TRBJ2-7; 9 positions agree with TRBD1. The CDR3 covers 13 residues. Trimming cost V 7 bases and J 1 base; bases outside gene matches: 5. Germline V CDR1 and CDR2: SQVTM, ANQGSEA. The CDR3 protein is CSDRQGGSYEQYF. The CDR3 nucleotides are TGCAGCGATCGACAGGGGGGGTCCTACGAGCAGTACTTC.

This clone was detected a few times. The V gene is TRBV30, the J gene TRBJ2-7, with a possible D match to TRBD1 (6 bases). Germline CDR1 GTSNPN, CDR2 SVGIG (reference sequence). The CDR3 runs to 15 residues. Trimming left V 2 bases short and J 6 bases short, with 20 bases between. The CDR3 loop is CAWSPPRTAWAEQYF. The CDR3 DNA reads TGTGCCTGGAGTCCGCCCAGGACAGCTTGGGCCGAGCAGTACTTC.

The CDR3 DNA is TGTGCCACCAGCAGGTTTCGGACACCTGGAAACACCATATATTTT. Translation gives CATSRFRTPGNTIYF. The V call is TRBV15, the J call TRBJ1-3; possible D gene TRBD1, 5 bases. The V gene lost 3 bases and the J gene lost 2 bases, with 11 bases spanning the gap. The CDR3 totals 15 residues. The V gene's germline CDR1 is LNHNV and CDR2 YYDKDF (reference sequence).

The rearrangement joins TRBV7-6 to TRBJ2-7; 7 nucleotides align to TRBD2. This CDR3 comprises 15 residues. V was pared by 1 base and J by 2 bases, with 5 bases of the junction left unmatched. Germline CDR1 is SGHVS and CDR2 is FNYEAQ. The CDR3 DNA is TGTGCCAGCAGCTTAGATGGACTAGGAGCCTACGAGCAGTACTTC. Translation gives CASSLDGLGAYEQYF. Complete variable domain (other parts from reference TRBV7-6 and TRBJ2-7): GAGVSQSPRYKVTKRGQDVALRCDPISGHVSLYWYRQALGQGPEFLTYFNYEAQQDKSGLPNDRFSAERPEGSISTLTIQRTEQRDSAMYRCASSLDGLGAYEQYFGPGTRLTVT.

The gene calls are TRBV18 and TRBJ1-4; 11 bases are a match to TRBD1. The CDR3 runs 16 residues. After removal of 0 bases from V and 6 bases from J, the junction contained 3 bases not matched to a gene. Germline lookup yields CDR1 KGHSH and CDR2 LQKENI. The CDR3 sequence is CASSPPGDRGYEKLFF. The DNA for the CDR3 is TGTGCCAGCTCACCACCGGGGGACAGGGGGTATGAAAAACTGTTTTTT.

The chain links TRBV18 to TRBJ2-7; D is perhaps TRBD1 (5 bases). The germline gives CDR1 KGHSH, CDR2 LQKENI. V lost 2 bases, J lost 3 bases, and 14 bases lay in between. The CDR3 length is 15 residues. The CDR3 loop reads CASSPSRQQDYEQYF. The CDR3 region has the DNA TGTGCCAGCTCACCATCCCGACAACAGGACTACGAGCAGTACTTC.

About this clone: This specimen includes other DNA sequences encoding the same CDR3. The rearrangement joins TRBV27 to TRBJ2-7; 9 bases fit TRBD1. The ends lost 2 bases at V and 3 bases at J; junction bases unmatched: 2. The CDR3 has 14 amino acids. The germline V gene encodes CDR1 MNHEY and CDR2 SMNVEV (reference sequence). CDR3 sequence: CASSLDRGSYEQYF. In nucleotides, the CDR3 is TGTGCCAGCAGTTTAGACAGGGGGAGCTACGAGCAGTACTTC.

This chain uses TRBV6-2 or TRBV6-3 with TRBJ1-5, with a tentative D call TRBD1 (5 bases). The length of the CDR3 is 14 residues. V gave up 0 bases and J gave up 8 bases, with 11 bases separating them. Germline V gives CDR1 MNHEY, CDR2 SVGEGT. For the CDR3, the DNA is TGTGCCAGCAGTTACTCAGGAGGGGCTGAGCCCCAGCATTTT. Its translation is CASSYSGGAEPQHF.

In its sample, this clone was seen once. The genes are TRBV27 and TRBJ2-7; 15 bases map to TRBD2. This CDR3 spans 15 amino acids. V was clipped by 5 bases and J by 4 bases; unmatched bases: 3. Germline V CDR1 and CDR2: MNHEY, SMNVEV (reference sequence). In DNA, the CDR3 is TGTGCCAGCAGTCCCGGGACTAGCGGGGGGTACGAGCAGTACTTC. It codes for CASSPGTSGGYEQYF.

The chain has TRBV29-1 and TRBJ1-1; 9 bases line up with TRBD1. Germline V gene data show CDR1 as SQVTM and CDR2 as ANQGSEA. Trimming cost V 7 bases and J 3 bases; bases outside gene matches: 9. This CDR3 region has 14 residues. The CDR3 protein is CSAEGRDRDTEAFF. Here the CDR3 DNA reads TGCAGCGCAGAGGGGCGGGACAGGGACACTGAAGCTTTCTTT.

The V call is TRBV7-8, the J call TRBJ2-7; 7 bases are shared with TRBD2. Trimming at V came to 5 bases and at J to 1 base, leaving 11 bases not matched to a gene. CDR3 length: 16 amino acids. The germline gives CDR1 SGHVS, CDR2 FQNEAQ. CDR3 amino acids: CASSAGQAGYSYEQYF. In nucleotides, the CDR3 is TGTGCCAGCAGCGCCGGGCAAGCGGGGTATTCCTACGAGCAGTACTTC.

The V call is TRBV5-1, the J call TRBJ1-4; 9 bases fit TRBD1. The CDR3 contains 13 residues. Germline lookup yields CDR1 SGHRS and CDR2 YFSETQ. The trim removed 5 bases at V and 6 bases at J, leaving 2 bases unmatched. For the CDR3, the DNA is TGCGCCAGCAGGGACAGGGGAGATGAAAAACTGTTTTTT. This codes for CASRDRGDEKLFF.

The chain couples TRBV5-4 to TRBJ2-7; 13 nucleotides line up with TRBD2. Trimming cost V 4 bases and J 3 bases; bases outside gene matches: 7. This CDR3 has 16 residues. CDR1 and CDR2 (germline): SGHNT, YYREEE (reference sequence). The CDR3 protein is CASSGGTSGNYYEQYF. As DNA, the CDR3 is TGTGCCAGCAGCGGGGGGACTAGCGGGAATTACTACGAGCAGTACTTC.